The 29 T cell receptor beta chains reported below all come from one sample, sequenced in a study of T cells after yellow fever vaccination. Each CDR3 protein gets one entry after TCRdb re-called the 5' RACE reads with MiXCR. This table holds approximately 580,000 distinct CDR3 sequences, roughly a sixth found once. The sequencing here drew on PBMCs, taken 5 days after the first yellow fever vaccination. The source is a man younger than 35 who received the YFV17D yellow fever vaccine.

The V gene is TRBV4-1, the J gene TRBJ2-7; 11 bases align to TRBD2. The CDR3 has 15 residues. V was clipped by 0 bases and J by 4 bases; unmatched bases: 2. Germline CDR1 is MGHRA and CDR2 is YSYEKL. The CDR3 here is CASSQETSGAYEQYF. Here the CDR3 DNA reads TGCGCCAGCAGCCAAGAGACTAGCGGGGCTTACGAGCAGTACTTC.

This rearrangement joins TRBV7-9 to TRBJ1-6; 7 bases line up with TRBD1. The junction had 12 bases not matched to a gene; V was cut back by 5 bases and J by 8 bases. Germline V gene lookup returns CDR1 SEHNR and CDR2 FQNEAQ (reference sequence). The CDR3 sequence is 16 residues long. This CDR3 reads CASSPPGGVGYSPLHF. In DNA form, the CDR3 reads TGTGCCAGCAGCCCCCCAGGGGGGGTGGGGTATTCACCCCTCCACTTT.

This clonotype has only a few counts. The rearrangement links TRBV5-1 to TRBJ2-3; 8 bases line up with TRBD1. The junction had 10 bases not matched to a gene; V was cut back by 0 bases and J by 4 bases. The CDR3 is made up of 17 amino acids. Looked up from germline, CDR1 is SGHRS and CDR2 is YFSETQ. The CDR3 DNA follows: TGCGCCAGCAGCTTGGAAATTACAGGACAGGGCTCAGATACGCAGTATTTT. This encodes CASSLEITGQGSDTQYF.

This chain joins TRBV9 and TRBJ2-5; D may be TRBD2 (5 bases). Germline assignment: CDR1 SGDLS and CDR2 YYNGEE. V was cut by 0 bases and J by 4 bases, with 10 bases left in between. The CDR3 has 14 amino acids. The CDR3 region has the DNA TGTGCCAGCAGCGTAGGTACGAGCGGAGAGACCCAGTACTTC. Translating gives CASSVGTSGETQYF.

This clonotype was detected only a few times. The chain has TRBV5-1 and TRBJ2-1; TRBD2 agrees at 14 bases. After removal of 4 bases from V and 15 bases from J, the junction contained 12 bases not matched to a gene. In germline, CDR1 is SGHRS, CDR2 YFSETQ. This CDR3 is 15 amino acids long. The CDR3 nucleotides read TGCGCCAGCAGCGGGGGACTAGCGGGAGATCGGGGGTCGTTCTTC. Translation: CASSGGLAGDRGSFF.

This clonotype appeared a few times. The rearrangement links TRBV2 to TRBJ2-5, with D perhaps given as TRBD1 or TRBD2 (6 bases each). V was trimmed by 6 bases and J by 2 bases, leaving 10 bases between them. This CDR3 is built from 13 residues. The V gene's germline CDR1 is SNHLY and CDR2 FYNNEI. The DNA for the CDR3 is TGTGCCAGCAGGCGGGACAATCAAGAGACCCAGTACTTC. Amino acids: CASRRDNQETQYF.

About this clonotype itself: At one end the junction does not follow the germline gene, possibly because of a read error. The chain uses TRBV12-3 or TRBV12-4 and TRBJ1-5, with D perhaps TRBD1 (6 bases). The length of the CDR3 is 11 residues. For the CDR3, the DNA is TGTGCCAGCAGTAGGGGGGGTCCGGGTGTTTTT. Amino acids: CASSRGGPGVF.

This clonotype was detected a few times. This rearrangement joins TRBV28 to TRBJ1-1; D is possibly TRBD1 (5 bases). Trimming removed 6 bases at V and 8 bases at J, with 16 bases between. Per germline, CDR1 MDHEN and CDR2 SYDVKM. The CDR3 is 13 residues long. CDR3 nucleotides: TGTGCCAGCAGCCTAATCGACAGATTAGAAGCTTTCTTT. The encoded protein is CASSLIDRLEAFF.

This clonotype was detected only a few times. This chain joins TRBV20-1 and TRBJ2-1; D unresolved. Trimming shortened V by 3 bases and J by 2 bases, and 8 bases separated the two germline ends. Germline CDR1 and CDR2: DFQATT and SNEGSKA (reference sequence). The CDR3 length is 13 residues. In DNA form, the CDR3 reads TGCAGTGCTAGGGGTGACCCCTACAATGAGCAGTTCTTC. This encodes CSARGDPYNEQFF.

V usage is TRBV19 and J usage is TRBJ1-1, with D possibly being TRBD1 (5 bases). Looked up from germline, CDR1 is LNHDA and CDR2 is SQIVND (reference sequence). The CDR3 contains 13 residues. The V and J ends lost 0 bases and 5 bases respectively, with 7 bases between them. The CDR3 loop is CASSIESGTEAFF. For the CDR3, the DNA is TGTGCCAGTAGTATAGAGTCAGGGACTGAAGCTTTCTTT.

The rearrangement links TRBV7-9 to TRBJ2-4; TRBD1 might be the D (6 bases). V was trimmed by 2 bases and J by 5 bases, leaving 7 bases between them. Germline assignment: CDR1 SEHNR and CDR2 FQNEAQ (reference sequence). The CDR3 covers 13 residues. The CDR3 sequence is CASSLQGQNIQYF. CDR3 nucleotide sequence: TGTGCCAGCAGCTTACAGGGGCAAAACATTCAGTACTTC. The full variable domain, completed using reference TRBV7-9 and TRBJ2-4, is DTGVSQNPRHKITKRGQNVTFRCDPISEHNRLYWYRQTLGQGPEFLTYFQNEAQLEKSRLLSDRFSAERPKGSFSTLEIQRTEQGDSAMYLCASSLQGQNIQYFGAGTRLSVL.

This clonotype has a count of ten or more. The chain joins TRBV27 to TRBJ2-3; the D is unclear. This CDR3 comprises 13 residues. Germline V gives CDR1 MNHEY, CDR2 SMNVEV (reference sequence). With 3 bases removed from V and 4 bases from J, the gap between germline ends came to 8 bases. The CDR3 nucleotides read TGTGCCAGCAGTTTGTCTAGTGCAGATACGCAGTATTTT. The encoded protein is CASSLSSADTQYF.

The V and J genes are TRBV4-2 and TRBJ2-5; 13 bases match TRBD2. The CDR3 extends over 18 amino acids. Trimming at V came to 0 bases and at J to 3 bases, leaving 7 bases not matched to a gene. Germline V gene lookup returns CDR1 LGHNA and CDR2 YNFKEQ. The CDR3 DNA reads as TGTGCCAGCAGCCAAGAACTAGCGGGGGGGCGGGTCGAAGAGACCCAGTACTTC. Amino acids: CASSQELAGGRVEETQYF.

This clonotype was found many times. The chain links TRBV7-9 to TRBJ1-6; D gene unclear. Germline loops: CDR1 SEHNR, CDR2 FQNEAQ (reference sequence). This CDR3 has 14 residues. V lost 5 bases and J lost 8, with 13 bases in between. The CDR3 DNA follows: TGTGCCAGCAGCGCCTCGGGTTCCCATTCACCCCTCCACTTT. Translated, it gives CASSASGSHSPLHF.

This clonotype showed up just a few times. V usage is TRBV9 and J usage is TRBJ1-4, with 8 bases that match TRBD1. The germline CDR1 and CDR2 sequences are SGDLS and YYNGEE. There are 13 residues in the CDR3. V shed 4 bases, J shed 7 bases, and the junction held 3 bases outside the gene matches. The chain's CDR3 is CASSPQGGEKLFF. CDR3 nucleotide sequence: TGTGCCAGCAGCCCACAGGGGGGTGAAAAACTGTTTTTT.

This clonotype was counted only a few times. V is TRBV6-2 or TRBV6-3 and J is TRBJ2-2; 10 nucleotides line up with TRBD2. The CDR3 has 13 amino acids. The germline V gene encodes CDR1 MNHEY and CDR2 SVGEGT. After removal of 7 bases from V and 7 bases from J, the junction contained 3 bases not matched to a gene. The CDR3 region is CASKRGGVGELFF. In DNA, the CDR3 is TGTGCCAGCAAGCGGGGGGGAGTCGGGGAGCTGTTTTTT.

This sequence joins TRBV19 and TRBJ1-5; D gene unclear. This CDR3 has 12 amino acids. V was pared by 3 bases and J by 7 bases, with 7 bases between. Germline CDR1 is LNHDA and CDR2 is SQIVND (reference sequence). DNA for the CDR3: TGTGCCAGTAGTATCGTCCGGCAGCCCCAGCATTTT. Its protein is CASSIVRQPQHF.

V is TRBV4-3 and J is TRBJ2-5, with unresolved D. The ends were cut back, 0 bases at V and 0 bases at J, with 8 bases in the middle. CDR1 and CDR2 (germline): LGHNA, YSLEER. The CDR3 has 15 residues. In DNA form, the CDR3 reads TGCGCCAGCAGCCAAGATTGGGGTTACCAAGAGACCCAGTACTTC. Translation gives CASSQDWGYQETQYF.

In DNA, the CDR3 is TGTGCCAGCAGCTCCAACTTTGGGACAGGGAACACCGGGGAGCTGTTTTTT. Translated, it gives CASSSNFGTGNTGELFF. The genes are TRBV7-3 and TRBJ2-2; 8 bases are shared with TRBD1. Germline V gene lookup returns CDR1 SGHTA and CDR2 FQGTGA. This CDR3 is 17 amino acids long. Losses at the gene ends were 4 bases for V and 1 base for J; bases not matched to a gene: 8.

The chain employs TRBV7-9 and TRBJ1-4; tentatively, D is TRBD1 (6 bases). This CDR3 has 13 amino acids. CDR1 is SEHNR, CDR2 FQNEAQ, per germline (reference sequence). V was cut by 5 bases and J by 8 bases, with 12 bases left in between. This CDR3 reads CASSVLTGEKLFF. The CDR3 DNA follows: TGTGCCAGCAGCGTGCTAACAGGGGAAAAACTGTTTTTT.

The chain is built from TRBV28 and TRBJ2-1, with TRBD2 matching over 7 bases. CDR3 size: 16 residues. The germline V gene encodes CDR1 MDHEN and CDR2 SYDVKM. J gave up 0 bases and V 3 bases, and 5 bases lay outside the gene matches. CDR3 DNA: TGTGCCAGCAGTTTCCTCGGGAGGAGCTCCTACAATGAGCAGTTCTTC. Protein sequence: CASSFLGRSSYNEQFF.

The chain is built from TRBV9 and TRBJ2-7; D gene unclear. There are 15 residues in the CDR3. Germline assignment: CDR1 SGDLS and CDR2 YYNGEE. For the CDR3, the DNA is TGTGCCAGCACCGTAGGGCGGATGAACCCCTACGAGCAGTACGTC. It specifies CASTVGRMNPYEQYV.

This clonotype was detected many times. V gene TRBV19 combines with J gene TRBJ2-1, with D unclear. The CDR3 is 13 residues long. V was trimmed by 4 bases and J by 9 bases, leaving 13 bases between them. CDR1 is LNHDA, CDR2 SQIVND, per germline (reference sequence). The CDR3 protein is CASSTGVGSEQFF. CDR3 DNA sequence: TGTGCCAGTAGTACCGGAGTGGGCAGTGAGCAGTTCTTC. Together with reference TRBV19 and TRBJ2-1, the CDR3 gives the full variable domain: DGGITQSPKYLFRKEGQNVTLSCEQNLNHDAMYWYRQDPGQGLRLIYYSQIVNDFQKGDIAEGYSVSREKKESFPLTVTSAQKNPTAFYLCASSTGVGSEQFFGPGTRLTVL.

V is TRBV12-3 or TRBV12-4 and J is TRBJ2-3, with 11 bases fitting TRBD2. V shed 7 bases and J 5 bases; nucleotides not matched to a gene: 11. This CDR3 is built from 16 residues. The CDR3 region is CASTDFSGGAIDTQYF. CDR3 nucleotides: TGTGCCAGCACCGACTTTAGCGGGGGGGCGATAGATACGCAGTATTTT.

The chain couples TRBV9 to TRBJ2-1; D is undetermined. The V and J ends lost 2 bases and 10 bases respectively, with 19 bases between them. Germline CDR1 reads SGDLS; CDR2 reads YYNGEE. This CDR3 region has 15 residues. CDR3 protein: CASSVGITGAREQFF. Here the CDR3 DNA reads TGTGCCAGCAGCGTGGGAATCACTGGCGCGCGCGAGCAGTTCTTC.

This chain links TRBV4-1 with TRBJ2-1; 8 positions match TRBD1. The germline V gene encodes CDR1 MGHRA and CDR2 YSYEKL. J lost 4 bases, V lost 0 bases, and 5 bases had no gene match. The CDR3 is made up of 16 amino acids. CDR3 sequence: CASSQEGTGQYNEQFF. The CDR3 nucleotides are TGCGCCAGCAGCCAAGAAGGGACAGGACAATACAATGAGCAGTTCTTC.

This clonotype was seen only a few times. The gene calls are TRBV7-9 and TRBJ2-5; D uncertain. This CDR3 spans 10 amino acids. Germline V gene lookup returns CDR1 SEHNR and CDR2 FQNEAQ (reference sequence). The V and J ends lost 11 bases and 5 bases respectively, with 9 bases between them. The CDR3 protein is CAGEDETQYF. DNA of the CDR3: TGTGCCGGCGAGGATGAGACCCAGTACTTC.

This chain uses TRBV29-1 with TRBJ2-5; TRBD2 agrees at 7 bases. This CDR3 comprises 15 residues. Germline lookup yields CDR1 SQVTM and CDR2 ANQGSEA. Losses at the gene ends were 3 bases for V and 3 bases for J; bases not matched to a gene: 10. The CDR3 here is CSVDHWASGKETQYF. The CDR3 DNA reads as TGCAGCGTTGATCATTGGGCTAGCGGTAAAGAGACCCAGTACTTC.

This clonotype turned up a few times. The chain is built from TRBV6-5 and TRBJ2-3; tentative D call: TRBD1 (6 bases). Germline V gives CDR1 MNHEY, CDR2 SVGAGI. V shed 0 bases and J shed 4 bases, with 11 bases lying between them. This CDR3 is built from 15 residues. As DNA, the CDR3 is TGTGCCAGCAGTTACTCGCCGGCAGGGGCAGATACGCAGTATTTT. Its translation: CASSYSPAGADTQYF.